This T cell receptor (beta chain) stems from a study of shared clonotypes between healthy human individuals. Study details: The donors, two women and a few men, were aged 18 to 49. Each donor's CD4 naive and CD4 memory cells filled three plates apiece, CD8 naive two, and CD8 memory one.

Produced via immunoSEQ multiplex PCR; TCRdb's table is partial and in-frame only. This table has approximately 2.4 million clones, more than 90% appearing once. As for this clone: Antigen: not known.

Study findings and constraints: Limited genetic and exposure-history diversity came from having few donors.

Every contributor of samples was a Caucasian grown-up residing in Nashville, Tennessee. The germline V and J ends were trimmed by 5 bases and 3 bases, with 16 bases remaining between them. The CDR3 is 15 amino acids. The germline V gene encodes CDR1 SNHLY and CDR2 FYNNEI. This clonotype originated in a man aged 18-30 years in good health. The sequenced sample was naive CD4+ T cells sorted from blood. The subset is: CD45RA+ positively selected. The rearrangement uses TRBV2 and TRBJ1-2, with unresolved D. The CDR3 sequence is CASSTDAQLHYGYTF. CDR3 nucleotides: TGTGCCAGCAGTACAGATGCCCAGCTACACTATGGCTACACCTTC.